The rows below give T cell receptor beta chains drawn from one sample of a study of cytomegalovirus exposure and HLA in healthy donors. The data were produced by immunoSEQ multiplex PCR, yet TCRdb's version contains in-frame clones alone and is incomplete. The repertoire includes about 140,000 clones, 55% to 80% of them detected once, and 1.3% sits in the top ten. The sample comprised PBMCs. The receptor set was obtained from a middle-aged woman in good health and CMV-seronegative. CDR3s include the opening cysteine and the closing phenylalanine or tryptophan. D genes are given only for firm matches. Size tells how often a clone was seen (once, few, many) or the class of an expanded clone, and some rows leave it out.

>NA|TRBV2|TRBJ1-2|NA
CASSENSNYGYTF
TGTGCCAGCAGTGAAAACAGCAACTATGGCTACACCTTC
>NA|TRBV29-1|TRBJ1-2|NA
CSEEGGLCGYTF
TGCAGCGAGGAAGGGGGTCTCTGTGGCTACACCTTC
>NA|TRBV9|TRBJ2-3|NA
CASSRRVGTDTQYF
TGTGCCAGCAGCAGACGGGTAGGCACAGATACGCAGTATTTT
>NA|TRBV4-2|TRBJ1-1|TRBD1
CASSQRGQGITEAFF
TGTGCCAGCAGCCAAAGGGGACAGGGGATCACTGAAGCTTTCTTT
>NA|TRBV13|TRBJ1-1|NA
CASRHRGSANTEAFF
TGTGCCAGCAGACATAGGGGTTCCGCGAACACTGAAGCTTTCTTT
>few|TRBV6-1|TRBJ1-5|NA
CASSELSGRNQPQHF
TGTGCCAGCAGTGAGCTTTCAGGGCGGAATCAGCCCCAGCATTTT
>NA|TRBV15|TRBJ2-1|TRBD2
CATSLAREGSEQFF
TGTGCCACCAGCCTTGCCCGGGAGGGCAGTGAGCAGTTCTTC
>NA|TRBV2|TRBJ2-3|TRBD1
CASSVGTGGTDTQYF
TGTGCCAGCAGTGTGGGGACAGGGGGCACAGATACGCAGTATTTT
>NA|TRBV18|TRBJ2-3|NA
CASSPAVGGTDTQYF
TGTGCCAGCTCACCAGCTGTAGGGGGCACAGATACGCAGTATTTT
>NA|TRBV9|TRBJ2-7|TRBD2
CASSVGGGQALNEQYF
TGTGCCAGCAGCGTAGGCGGGGGGCAGGCCCTCAACGAGCAGTACTTC
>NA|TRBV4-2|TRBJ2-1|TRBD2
CASSQDRARLAGGYEQFF
TGTGCCAGCAGCCAAGACCGTGCTAGACTAGCGGGGGGGTATGAGCAGTTCTTC
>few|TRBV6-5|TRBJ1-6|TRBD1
CASSYPGGPLHF
TGTGCCAGCAGTTATCCAGGGGGACCCCTCCACTTT
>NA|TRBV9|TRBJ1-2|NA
CASSVALENSRGWATF
TGTGCCAGCAGCGTAGCCCTCGAGAATAGCCGGGGGTGGGCCACCTTC
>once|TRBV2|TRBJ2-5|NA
CASSDLLRGFQEIQYF
TGTGCCAGCAGTGACCTCCTACGGGGTTTCCAAGAGATCCAGTACTTC
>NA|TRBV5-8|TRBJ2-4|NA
CASSLEQDENIQYF
TGTGCCAGCAGCTTGGAACAGGATGAAAACATTCAGTACTTC
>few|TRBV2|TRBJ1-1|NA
CASSAEGSTEAFF
TGTGCCAGCAGTGCGGAAGGGAGTACTGAAGCTTTCTTT
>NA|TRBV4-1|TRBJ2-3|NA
CASSQVLQGRTDTQYF
TGCGCCAGCAGCCAAGTTTTACAGGGCCGTACAGATACGCAGTATTTT
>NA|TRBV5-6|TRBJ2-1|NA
CASSARGNEQFF
TGTGCCAGCAGCGCCAGGGGTAATGAGCAGTTCTTC
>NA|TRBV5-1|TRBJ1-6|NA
CASSEEGSPLHF
TGCGCCAGCAGCGAAGAGGGTTCACCCCTCCACTTT
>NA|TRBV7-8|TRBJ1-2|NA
CASRPTGSGGYTF
TGTGCCAGCAGACCTACAGGGTCTGGAGGCTACACCTTC
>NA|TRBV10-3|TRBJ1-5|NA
CAISAGFNSNQPQHF
TGTGCCATCAGTGCAGGGTTCAATAGCAATCAGCCCCAGCATTTT
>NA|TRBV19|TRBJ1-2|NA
CASRQGANYGYTF
TGTGCCAGTAGACAGGGAGCCAACTATGGCTACACCTTC